These T cell receptor beta chains were read from a single sample in a study of regulatory T cells in long-lasting Graves disease. Each CDR3 protein is one row after TCRdb ran MiXCR on the multiplex PCR reads. Of approximately 490,000 distinct CDR3 sequences listed, around 16% are singletons. The data also belong to a second study, concerning T cells in Graves' hyperthyroidism and ophthalmopathy.

The material was peripheral blood mononuclear cells (PBMCs), obtained at new diagnosis, from a patient treated with antithyroid drugs. The source is a man aged 35-49 years with Graves disease. Both conserved end residues are part of each CDR3. D genes are given only for firm matches. Not all rows give a size; the values are once, few, many and, for expanded clones, a class.

TRBV20-1	NA	TRBJ2-3	TRBD2	CSAPNKRGSTDTQYF	TGCAGTGCCCCGAACAAGCGGGGAAGCACAGATACGCAGTATTTT
TRBV19	few	TRBJ1-1	NA	CASGRQNTEAFF	TGTGCCAGTGGCCGACAGAACACTGAAGCTTTCTTT
TRBV14	few	TRBJ2-7	NA	CASSPTSFNNEQYF	TGTGCCAGCAGCCCCACTAGTTTTAACAACGAGCAGTACTTC
TRBV12-3/TRBV12-4	many	TRBJ2-7	TRBD1	CASSLLGQGSSYEQYF	TGTGCCAGCAGTTTATTGGGACAGGGAAGCTCCTACGAGCAGTACTTC
TRBV19	few	TRBJ1-5	NA	CASSQGGTQPQHF	TGTGCCAGTAGTCAAGGGGGGACCCAGCCCCAGCATTTT
TRBV5-1	many	TRBJ2-1	NA	CASSLVLLGNEQFF	TGCGCCAGCAGCTTGGTTCTACTAGGCAATGAGCAGTTCTTC
TRBV15	NA	TRBJ2-3	NA	CATSSGTSTTDTQYF	TGTGCCACCAGCAGCGGGACCTCGACCACAGATACGCAGTATTTT
TRBV7-2	many	TRBJ1-5	NA	CASSSRGFNNQPQHF	TGTGCCAGCAGCTCCAGGGGATTTAACAATCAGCCCCAGCATTTT
TRBV5-1	few	TRBJ2-7	TRBD2	CASSLEAVGRGNEQYF	TGCGCCAGCAGCTTGGAAGCTGTTGGGAGGGGCAACGAGCAGTACTTC
TRBV5-1	many	TRBJ2-3	TRBD2	CASSLEAGADTQYF	TGCGCCAGCAGCTTGGAAGCGGGAGCCGATACGCAGTATTTT
TRBV29-1	NA	TRBJ1-2	NA	CSVQLSAYGYTF	TGCAGCGTTCAACTATCGGCCTATGGCTACACCTTC
TRBV10-1	many	TRBJ2-1	NA	CASSSGNYNEQFF	TGCGCCAGCTCGTCCGGCAACTACAATGAGCAGTTCTTC
TRBV12-3/TRBV12-4	NA	TRBJ2-4	NA	CASSLSGKNIQYF	TGTGCCAGCAGTTTAAGTGGGAAAAACATTCAGTACTTC
TRBV5-1	many	TRBJ2-1	NA	CASRGVGDEQFF	TGCGCCAGCAGGGGGGTTGGGGATGAGCAGTTCTTC
TRBV12-3/TRBV12-4	few	TRBJ2-5	NA	CASSPIQGPKETQYF	TGTGCCAGCAGTCCTATACAGGGTCCCAAAGAGACCCAGTACTTC
TRBV30	many	TRBJ2-1	NA	CAWTPGVRNEQFF	TGTGCCTGGACGCCGGGAGTCAGGAATGAGCAGTTCTTC
TRBV9	few	TRBJ2-3	TRBD2	CASSLNPGTSMDTQYF	TGTGCCAGCAGCCTAAACCCCGGGACTAGCATGGATACGCAGTATTTT
TRBV7-8	many	TRBJ2-3	TRBD2	CASSSPSGTSTDTQYF	TGTGCCAGCAGCTCCCCTAGCGGAACTAGCACAGATACGCAGTATTTT
TRBV12-3/TRBV12-4	few	TRBJ1-2	TRBD1	CASLLGGGGYTF	TGTGCCAGCCTCTTAGGAGGGGGCGGCTACACCTTC
TRBV5-1	many	TRBJ2-1	TRBD2	CASSSGRSNEQFF	TGCGCCAGCAGCTCCGGGAGGTCCAATGAGCAGTTCTTC
TRBV7-2	many	TRBJ2-1	NA	CASSLRRRDTQFF	TGTGCCAGCAGCTTAAGGAGGCGGGATACGCAGTTCTTC
TRBV24-1	many	TRBJ2-7	TRBD1	CATSTGQPPREQYF	TGTGCCACCAGTACGGGACAGCCCCCGAGGGAGCAGTACTTC
TRBV28	many	TRBJ2-2	TRBD2	CASSPGTSGSWGTGELFF	TGTGCCAGCAGTCCCGGGACTAGCGGCAGTTGGGGCACCGGGGAGCTGTTTTTT
TRBV30	many	TRBJ2-3	TRBD1	CAWSWTGGTDTQYF	TGTGCCTGGAGCTGGACAGGGGGCACAGATACGCAGTATTTT
TRBV2	many	TRBJ2-1	NA	CASSTGQYNEQFF	TGTGCCAGCAGTACAGGACAGTACAATGAGCAGTTCTTC
TRBV2	many	TRBJ2-7	TRBD1	CASSGDRGAEQYF	TGTGCCAGCAGTGGGGACAGGGGTGCCGAGCAGTACTTC
TRBV19	NA	TRBJ2-7	NA	CARIPEDRGGNSYEQYF	TGTGCCAGAATCCCTGAAGATCGTGGAGGGAACTCCTACGAGCAGTACTTC
TRBV29-1	many	TRBJ2-5	TRBD1	CSVGGTGVETQYF	TGCAGCGTTGGGGGGACAGGGGTGGAGACCCAGTACTTC
TRBV28	many	TRBJ2-3	NA	CASSLPSVDTQYF	TGTGCCAGCAGTTTACCCTCTGTAGATACGCAGTATTTT
TRBV7-9	few	TRBJ2-3	NA	CASTDSTVTQYF	TGTGCCAGCACAGACTCCACAGTTACGCAGTATTTT
TRBV5-1	NA	TRBJ2-2	TRBD1	CASSSEGAVGELFF	TGCGCCAGCAGTTCTGAGGGGGCGGTCGGGGAGCTGTTTTTT
TRBV28	many	TRBJ2-7	NA	CASSDQVYEQYF	TGTGCCAGCAGTGATCAAGTCTACGAGCAGTACTTC